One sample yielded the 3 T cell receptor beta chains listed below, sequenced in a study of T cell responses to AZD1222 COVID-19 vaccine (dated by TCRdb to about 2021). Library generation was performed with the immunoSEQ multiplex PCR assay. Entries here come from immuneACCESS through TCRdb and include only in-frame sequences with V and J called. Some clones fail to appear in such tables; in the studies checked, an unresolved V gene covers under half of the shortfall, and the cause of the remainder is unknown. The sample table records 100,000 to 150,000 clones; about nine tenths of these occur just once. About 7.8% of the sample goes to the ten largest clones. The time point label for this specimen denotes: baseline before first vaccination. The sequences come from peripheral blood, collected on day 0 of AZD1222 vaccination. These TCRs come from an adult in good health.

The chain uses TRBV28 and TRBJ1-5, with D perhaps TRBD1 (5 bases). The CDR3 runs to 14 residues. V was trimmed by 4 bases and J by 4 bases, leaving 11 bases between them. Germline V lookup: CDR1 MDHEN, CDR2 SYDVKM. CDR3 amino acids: CASSSPGGNQPQHF. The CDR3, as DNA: TGTGCCAGCAGTTCCCCCGGGGGAAATCAGCCCCAGCATTTT.

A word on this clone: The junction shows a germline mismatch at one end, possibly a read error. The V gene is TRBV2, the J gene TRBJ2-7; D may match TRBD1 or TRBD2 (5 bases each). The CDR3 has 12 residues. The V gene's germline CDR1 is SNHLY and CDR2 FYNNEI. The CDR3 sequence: CASSQPPGPSDF. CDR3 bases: TGTGCCAGCAGTCAACCTCCGGGACCCTCAGATTTC.

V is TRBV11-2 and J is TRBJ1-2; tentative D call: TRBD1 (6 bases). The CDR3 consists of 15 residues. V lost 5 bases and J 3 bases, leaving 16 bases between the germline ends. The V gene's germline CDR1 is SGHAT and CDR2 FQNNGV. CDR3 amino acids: CASSLVGQKHYGYTF. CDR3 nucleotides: TGTGCCAGCAGCCTCGTAGGACAGAAACACTATGGCTACACCTTC.